The sequence of this T cell receptor beta chain was determined in a study of blood T cell repertoires in COVID-19. Followed longitudinally, the Seattle patients had been enrolled during active infection. Original processing methods: Nucleated cell number was recorded as an estimate derived from reference gene primer amplification. Here immunoSEQ multiplex PCR was the method, and the copy in TCRdb shows in-frame clones only, minus some. From that table come the V and J calls and clone size; the DNA was used to work out D and trimming. The data show roughly 120,000 clones, around 85% seen once. A few counts support this clone. This TCR was recovered from a woman at least 80 years old with COVID-19, enrolled during active disease. The sample comprised peripheral blood.

The CDR3 reads CASSVDSRAYEQYF. The CDR3 region has the DNA TGTGCCAGCAGCGTCGACAGCAGGGCCTACGAGCAGTACTTC. This chain connects TRBV9 to TRBJ2-7; possibly TRBD1 for D (5 bases). With 2 bases removed from V and 2 bases from J, the gap between germline ends came to 11 bases. This CDR3 comprises 14 residues. From germline, CDR1 is SGDLS and CDR2 YYNGEE.